This entry concerns a single T cell receptor beta chain. What this receptor recognizes is not known. Per-nucleotide qualities are absent, and no much larger clonotype sits a single base away. This sample was included in a study of cytomegalovirus exposure and HLA in healthy donors (dated by TCRdb to 2017 to 2019). Regarding the research as a whole: The 670 or so repertoires of the first cohort and the 120 validation repertoires were produced on the same platform, according to a later analysis. The aim of the study was to test whether cataloging public T cell receptors could identify signatures of past pathogen exposure. In addition to the first cohort of hundreds of subjects, a separate validation cohort of approximately 120 different subjects was used. To predict cytomegalovirus infection status, the study combined high-throughput TCR immunosequencing, statistical association of individual TCRs with disease status, and machine learning.

The protocol used for the library was the immunoSEQ multiplex PCR assay. In the authors' own workflow: A statistical classification framework was built for diagnosing cytomegalovirus status from the catalog of TCR beta chain sequences. TCRdb took this table from immuneACCESS and kept in-frame rearrangements with V and J called. Such tables lack part of the clones; where checked against another copy, unresolved V genes explain under half of the gap, and the rest is unexplained. The D gene and trimming were derived from the DNA, and the V and J assignments and clone size from that table. The sample data list tens of thousands of clones, and about 96% of these were observed just once. The ten largest clones add up to under 1.5% of the sample. From the cysteine up to the phenylalanine, the CDR3 has a length of 14 residues. Left in the record is the CDR3 DNA by itself, 42 bases read in frame from the first base. Per the germline V gene (reference sequence), MNHEY is the CDR1 and SMNVEV is the CDR2. V loses 3 bases of germline sequence and J loses 7 bases, and the interval between the two ends is 13 bases.

Overall study results and their limits: Of the cluster scores, about 94% were above 0 in a later analysis, which found that TCRs clustered in the first cohort also tended to co-occur in the 90 to 150 validation repertoires. The authors suggested that the approach could potentially be generalized to other disease states and immunological phenotypes. In the study, approximately 160 TCR beta chains were listed as associated with cytomegalovirus. Cytomegalovirus status was reported to be diagnosed by the classifier with high specificity and sensitivity in both the original and validation cohorts. While some public TCRs were present in many individuals, most TCR sequences turned up only very rarely across donors. All 120 or so repertoires were used to score co-occurrence in the validation cohort in a later analysis, because that analysis had no HLA typing for the cohort. A few of the identified cytomegalovirus-associated TCR beta chains were confirmed in vitro to be specific for cytomegalovirus antigens.

The donors belonged to the validation cohort of around 110 subjects, which was separate from the approximately 610-subject first cohort. The chain is encoded by TRBV27 joined to TRBJ2-1, and possibly TRBD1, on 6 matching bases. Material: PBMCs. The source of this sequence is a woman under 30 in good health and CMV-seronegative. The CDR3 sequence is CASSLGAVANEQFF. The DNA sequence is given as TGTGCCAGCAGTTTGGGGGCAGTGGCAAATGAGCAGTTCTTC.